These 5 T cell receptor beta chains share one sample of origin, sequenced in a study of T cells after yellow fever vaccination. TCRdb called the 5' RACE reads again in MiXCR, with one record for every CDR3 protein. This sample carries approximately 300,000 distinct CDR3 sequences, around 10% of them seen once, and the ten largest clones take approximately 3%. Source: CD4+ T cells sorted from PBMCs, taken 45 days after the yellow fever booster vaccination. The receptors stem from a man between 18 and 29 years old who received the YFV17D yellow fever vaccine.

The table lists this clonotype with a few counts. This rearrangement joins TRBV12-3 or TRBV12-4 to TRBJ2-2; the D gene is possibly TRBD1 (5 bases). The ends were cut back, 6 bases at V and 4 bases at J, with 24 bases in the middle. There are 18 residues in the CDR3. The DNA for the CDR3 is TGTGCCAGCAGACTGGGAACTCCTAGGGGTTTTCGCACCGGGGAGCTGTTTTTT. It codes for CASRLGTPRGFRTGELFF.

This chain joins TRBV7-2 and TRBJ2-5; 13 bases are a match to TRBD2. V dropped 6 bases and J dropped 4; count of bases not matched to a gene: 8. The CDR3 has 16 amino acids. CDR1 and CDR2 from the germline V gene are SGHTA and FQGNSA. The CDR3 spells CASRIGLAGVGETQYF. CDR3 nucleotides: TGTGCCAGCAGAATAGGACTAGCGGGGGTCGGAGAGACCCAGTACTTC.

A word on this clonotype: The junction shows a germline mismatch at one end, possibly a read error. The rearrangement links TRBV4-2 to TRBJ1-5, with 9 bases matching TRBD1. CDR1 LGHNA and CDR2 YNFKEQ come from the germline V gene. This CDR3 contains 14 residues. In DNA form, the CDR3 reads TGTGCCAGCAGCCAAGGGACAGGGGCTCAGCCACAGCATTTT. Translation: CASSQGTGAQPQHF.

V is TRBV20-1 and J is TRBJ1-5; D is possibly TRBD1 (5 bases). The CDR3 totals 17 residues. CDR1 and CDR2 from the germline V gene are DFQATT and SNEGSKA (reference sequence). V was cut by 1 base and J by 1 base, with 17 bases left in between. CDR3 region: CSARGRQREVSNQPQHF. The DNA for the CDR3 is TGCAGTGCTAGAGGCCGACAGCGTGAGGTGAGCAATCAGCCCCAGCATTTT.

This clonotype was counted a few times. For the CDR3, the DNA is TGCGCCAGCAGCTTGTTGTCAGGGGTTAATTCACCCCTCCACTTT. Its protein is CASSLLSGVNSPLHF. V is TRBV5-1 and J is TRBJ1-6; a possible D gene is TRBD1 (6 bases). The CDR3 is made up of 15 amino acids. Trimming stripped 1 base from V and 6 bases from J, with 11 bases between. CDR1 is SGHRS, CDR2 YFSETQ, per germline.